This entry lists 18 T cell receptor beta chains sequenced from one sample in a study of shared clonotypes between healthy human individuals. Profiling relied on immunoSEQ multiplex PCR, and the TCRdb table lists in-frame clones only, not all of them. The sample lists about 590,000 clones; roughly 95% were seen once. It was CD45RO-negative cells, positively selected for CCR7, that made up naive CD8 cells, with terminally differentiated effector memory CD45RA+ cells excluded. The sample was naive CD8+ T cells sorted from blood. The receptors stem from a woman aged 25 to 39 in good health.

This rearrangement joins TRBV28 to TRBJ2-1; maybe TRBD2 (5 bases). The CDR3 is made up of 16 amino acids. Between the trimmed V and J ends, which lost 2 bases and 7 bases, there was a span of 18 bases. Germline V gene sequence: CDR1 MDHEN, CDR2 SYDVKM. This chain's CDR3 is CASSLRSVGVGNEQFF. The DNA for the CDR3 is TGTGCCAGCAGTTTAAGGTCTGTGGGAGTGGGTAATGAGCAGTTCTTC.

About this clone: The same CDR3 is also encoded by other DNA sequences in this sample. The chain joins TRBV27 to TRBJ2-7; either TRBD1 or TRBD2 may fit D (5 bases each). CDR3 length: 11 residues. Germline V gene data show CDR1 as MNHEY and CDR2 as SMNVEV (reference sequence). V was trimmed by 3 bases and J by 6 bases, leaving 6 bases between them. The CDR3 sequence is CASSFGGEQYF. CDR3 bases: TGTGCCAGCAGTTTTGGGGGCGAGCAGTACTTC.

The chain has TRBV14 and TRBJ2-7; D remains unclear. Germline V gene lookup returns CDR1 SGHDN and CDR2 FVKESK. The CDR3 length is 13 residues. The germline V and J ends were trimmed by 2 bases and 4 bases, with 9 bases remaining between them. CDR3 amino acids: CASSQNREYEQYF. The CDR3 bases are TGTGCCAGCAGCCAAAACCGTGAATACGAGCAGTACTTC.

The chain recombines TRBV6-5 with TRBJ2-7, with TRBD1 matching 9 bases. The trim removed 4 bases at V and 3 bases at J, leaving 4 bases unmatched. Germline V gene data show CDR1 as MNHEY and CDR2 as SVGAGI. The CDR3 is made up of 14 amino acids. CDR3 loop: CASSWTGAIYEQYF. DNA for the CDR3: TGTGCCAGCAGTTGGACAGGGGCCATCTACGAGCAGTACTTC.

The chain couples TRBV27 to TRBJ1-2; a possible D gene is TRBD1 (5 bases). Germline V gene data show CDR1 as MNHEY and CDR2 as SMNVEV (reference sequence). V was shortened by 3 bases and J by 8 bases, with 19 bases between the two germline ends. This CDR3 is built from 15 residues. DNA of the CDR3: TGTGCCAGCAGTTTCTTCAACGGGGCTCCTGGAGGCTACACCTTC. This sequence encodes CASSFFNGAPGGYTF.

This sequence joins TRBV9 and TRBJ2-1; D not certain. CDR1 is SGDLS, CDR2 YYNGEE, per germline. Trimming removed 7 bases from V and 5 bases from J, with 4 bases in between. The CDR3 loop spans 10 amino acids. In DNA form, the CDR3 reads TGTGCCAGCGGTAACAATGAGCAGTTCTTC. This translates into CASGNNEQFF.

This rearrangement joins TRBV19 to TRBJ2-2; D gene ambiguous. The V gene lost 3 bases and the J gene lost 0 bases, with 8 bases spanning the gap. This CDR3 is 15 amino acids long. Looked up from germline, CDR1 is LNHDA and CDR2 is SQIVND (reference sequence). The chain's CDR3 is CASSMLSANTGELFF. In nucleotides, the CDR3 is TGTGCCAGTAGTATGTTATCGGCGAACACCGGGGAGCTGTTTTTT.

Comments on this clone: The same CDR3 can be traced to other DNA sequences in this sample. This chain connects TRBV5-4 to TRBJ2-5, with D unresolved. V was cut by 0 bases and J by 3 bases, with 6 bases left in between. CDR1 and CDR2 from the germline V gene are SGHNT and YYREEE (reference sequence). CDR3 length equals 13 residues. CDR3 in amino acids: CASSLEVEETQYF. CDR3 sequence (DNA): TGTGCCAGCAGCTTGGAAGTTGAAGAGACCCAGTACTTC.

The genes are TRBV18 and TRBJ1-5; D call uncertain. V was trimmed by 9 bases and J by 0 bases, leaving 21 bases between them. Germline CDR1 is KGHSH and CDR2 is LQKENI. This CDR3 is built from 17 residues. CDR3 sequence: CASQESPASYSNQPQHF. CDR3 bases: TGTGCCAGTCAGGAATCCCCCGCCTCTTATAGCAATCAGCCCCAGCATTTT.

This clone was detected only once. V usage is TRBV5-6 and J usage is TRBJ2-3, with TRBD2 matching 14 bases. The CDR3 is 17 amino acids. Germline CDR1 and CDR2: SGHDT and YYEEEE. With 0 bases clipped from V and 5 bases from J, the junction kept 5 bases outside the gene matches. CDR3 sequence (DNA): TGTGCCAGCAGCTTGGGACTAGCGGGAGGGCCTATAGATACGCAGTATTTT. Translated, it gives CASSLGLAGGPIDTQYF.

V is TRBV27 and J is TRBJ1-5, with a tentative D call TRBD1 (5 bases). Trimming stripped 3 bases from V and 4 bases from J, with 13 bases between. Germline lookup yields CDR1 MNHEY and CDR2 SMNVEV (reference sequence). CDR3 size: 15 residues. CDR3 coding DNA: TGTGCCAGCAGTTTTTTCGGTTCAGGGAATCAGCCCCAGCATTTT. Encoded protein: CASSFFGSGNQPQHF.

The chain couples TRBV2 to TRBJ1-5; D is perhaps TRBD1 (5 bases). This CDR3 has 18 amino acids. Trimming removed 5 bases at V and 1 base at J, with 21 bases between. Per the germline V gene, CDR1 is SNHLY and CDR2 is FYNNEI. CDR3 in amino acids: CASSSTGAGKPSNQPQHF. The CDR3 bases are TGTGCCAGCAGTTCTACCGGGGCAGGTAAGCCGAGCAATCAGCCCCAGCATTTT.

The J gene is TRBJ2-1, the V gene TRBV7-3; D unresolved. CDR3 length equals 16 residues. Germline loops: CDR1 SGHTA, CDR2 FQGTGA. Trimming pared 1 base from V and 0 bases from J, leaving 10 bases between. CDR3: CASSLKTASSYNEQFF. The CDR3 nucleotides read TGTGCCAGCAGCTTAAAGACGGCAAGCTCCTACAATGAGCAGTTCTTC.

The CDR3 loop is CASSQLGRERNQPQHF. As DNA, the CDR3 is TGCGCCAGCAGCCAACTCGGGCGGGAGAGGAATCAGCCCCAGCATTTT. This chain links TRBV4-1 with TRBJ1-5; D gene uncertain. The germline V gene has CDR1 MGHRA and CDR2 YSYEKL. V lost 2 bases and J lost 4, with 15 bases in between. The length of the CDR3 is 16 residues.

The chain has TRBV5-4 and TRBJ1-2, with D possibly being TRBD1 (5 bases). V lost 2 bases, J lost 8 bases, and 16 bases lay in between. Germline CDR1 reads SGHNT; CDR2 reads YYREEE (reference sequence). The CDR3 has 14 residues. The CDR3 is CASSLSGTQRGYTF. CDR3 bases: TGTGCCAGCAGCTTATCTGGGACTCAACGGGGCTACACCTTC.

This clone was detected only once. Other DNA variants within this sample encode the same CDR3. This sequence joins TRBV15 and TRBJ2-7, with 8 bases aligning to TRBD1. V was clipped by 5 bases and J by 3 bases; unmatched bases: 3. The CDR3 contains 13 residues. Germline assignment: CDR1 LNHNV and CDR2 YYDKDF (reference sequence). The DNA for the CDR3 is TGTGCCACCAGCGTCGGACAGGGCTACGAGCAGTACTTC. Amino acids: CATSVGQGYEQYF.

This chain uses TRBV5-6 with TRBJ2-1; possibly TRBD1 or TRBD2 for D (5 bases each). The germline V and J ends were trimmed by 4 bases and 9 bases, with 17 bases remaining between them. CDR3 size: 14 residues. Looked up from germline, CDR1 is SGHDT and CDR2 is YYEEEE. The CDR3 reads CASSVTGTLSEQFF. CDR3 nucleotides: TGTGCCAGCAGCGTAACCGGGACGCTAAGTGAGCAGTTCTTC.

The chain recombines TRBV28 with TRBJ2-1; D uncertain. The CDR3 runs 12 residues. Germline CDR1 is MDHEN and CDR2 is SYDVKM. V was pared by 6 bases and J by 4 bases, with 7 bases between. The CDR3 DNA is TGTGCCAGCAGGTTGCTATACAATGAGCAGTTCTTC. Amino acid sequence: CASRLLYNEQFF.